This TCR beta chain originates from a study of blood T cell repertoires in COVID-19. Study overall: The analysed material was cDNA or gDNA that came from T cells, B-cell-depleted T cells, or PBMCs.

Study processing details: Quantification of nucleated cells was approximated via reference gene primer amplification. Generated by immunoSEQ multiplex PCR, the TCRdb table keeps only in-frame clones and is missing some. V and J calls and clone size are as listed in that table; D and trimming were resolved from the DNA. The sample carries more than 200,000 clones, under 90% recorded once. In germline, CDR1 is WNHNN, CDR2 SYGVQD (reference sequence). This CDR3 is built from 14 residues. V lost 5 bases to trimming and J lost 7 bases; unmatched junction nucleotides: 5. The chain couples TRBV10-1 to TRBJ2-1; 10 bases map to TRBD1. Sample: peripheral blood. The TCR comes from a man aged 50-60 years with acute or convalescent COVID-19. The CDR3 sequence: CASSRDRGGNEQFF. DNA for the CDR3: TGCGCCAGCAGTAGGGACAGGGGAGGGAATGAGCAGTTCTTC.